The rows below give T cell receptor beta chains drawn from one sample of a study of T cells in Graves' hyperthyroidism and ophthalmopathy. From the multiplex PCR reads, TCRdb called clonotypes with MiXCR, one entry per CDR3 protein. Here the sample spans 200,000 to 250,000 distinct CDR3 sequences, around 16% being singletons. The sequencing sample was made of blood. These receptors all come from a man aged 35 to 55 with Graves' hyperthyroidism. Both conserved end residues are part of each CDR3. Each record gives: J gene, clone size, D gene, V gene, CDR3 protein, CDR3 DNA. D genes are given only for firm matches. Rows may omit the clone size; those that give it use once, few, many or a size class.

TRBJ1-4 | many | - | TRBV28 | CASSLRVGGVGGNEKLFF | TGTGCCAGCAGTTTACGGGTTGGGGGAGTCGGAGGTAATGAAAAACTGTTTTTT
TRBJ1-5 | - | TRBD1 | TRBV9 | CASSVGGQGNQPQHF | TGTGCCAGCAGCGTTGGGGGACAGGGCAATCAGCCCCAGCATTTT
TRBJ2-5 | few | - | TRBV3-2 | CASSQGGLAPYF | TGTGCCAGCAGCCAAGGGGGACTAGCACCGTACTTC
TRBJ1-4 | many | - | TRBV28 | CASRNSAIEKLFF | TGTGCCAGCAGGAACAGCGCTATTGAAAAACTGTTTTTT
TRBJ2-3 | many | - | TRBV20-1 | CSARDRRGGSTDTQYF | TGCAGTGCTAGAGATCGTCGCGGGGGCAGCACAGATACGCAGTATTTT
TRBJ1-5 | many | TRBD1 | TRBV28 | CASSLTTGISNQPQHF | TGTGCCAGCAGTCTAACGACAGGGATTAGCAATCAGCCCCAGCATTTT
TRBJ2-4 | - | - | TRBV6-2/TRBV6-3 | CASSYEEGLGDIQYF | TGTGCCAGCAGTTACGAGGAGGGACTTGGGGACATTCAGTACTTC
TRBJ2-7 | - | - | TRBV18 | CASSFYSYEQYF | TGTGCCAGCTCATTCTACTCCTACGAGCAGTACTTC
TRBJ2-2 | many | - | TRBV7-3 | CASSFGGFAGELFF | TGTGCCAGCAGCTTCGGAGGTTTCGCCGGGGAGCTGTTTTTT
TRBJ2-2 | many | - | TRBV5-1 | CASRGVVDTGELFF | TGCGCCAGCAGAGGCGTTGTGGACACCGGGGAGCTGTTTTTT
TRBJ1-2 | many | - | TRBV28 | CASSFQGDRGDYGYTF | TGTGCCAGCAGTTTTCAGGGTGATAGAGGAGACTATGGCTACACCTTC
TRBJ2-5 | - | TRBD1 | TRBV27 | CASSLFSTGPETQYF | TGTGCCAGCAGTTTATTCTCGACAGGGCCAGAGACCCAGTACTTC
TRBJ1-1 | - | - | TRBV5-1 | CASSLEKLVNTEAFF | TGCGCCAGCAGCTTGGAAAAGTTGGTGAACACTGAAGCTTTCTTT
TRBJ1-5 | many | - | TRBV7-8 | CASSLMMGTSNQPQHF | TGTGCCAGCAGCTTAATGATGGGGACTAGCAATCAGCCCCAGCATTTT
TRBJ1-1 | - | TRBD1 | TRBV29-1 | CSVEMDRVEAFF | TGCAGCGTTGAAATGGACAGGGTGGAAGCTTTCTTT
TRBJ1-5 | few | - | TRBV9 | CASSVGGVSNQPQHF | TGTGCCAGCAGCGTCGGAGGGGTGAGCAATCAGCCCCAGCATTTT
TRBJ1-2 | many | TRBD1 | TRBV24-1 | CATSDFAGTGGGQGYTF | TGTGCCACCAGTGATTTCGCCGGGACAGGGGGCGGACAGGGCTACACCTTC
TRBJ1-2 | - | - | TRBV18 | CASSPIGEGNYGYTF | TGTGCCAGCTCACCAATTGGTGAGGGGAACTATGGCTACACCTTC
TRBJ2-1 | few | TRBD1 | TRBV24-1 | CATNTGGSYNEQFF | TGTGCCACCAACACAGGGGGCTCCTACAATGAGCAGTTCTTC
TRBJ2-2 | - | TRBD1 | TRBV20-1 | CSARPPGQVRGLTGELFF | TGCAGTGCTAGACCCCCCGGACAGGTTAGGGGGTTAACCGGGGAGCTGTTTTTT
TRBJ2-4 | few | - | TRBV5-6 | CASSLAGFLAKNIQYF | TGTGCCAGCAGCTTGGCTGGTTTTCTAGCCAAAAACATTCAGTACTTC
TRBJ1-6 | many | - | TRBV6-1 | CASSEVGDGLWNSPLHF | TGTGCCAGCAGTGAAGTTGGTGACGGACTTTGGAATTCACCCCTCCACTTT
TRBJ2-7 | - | - | TRBV24-1 | CATSANSDSYEQYF | TGTGCCACCAGTGCTAATTCAGACTCCTACGAGCAGTACTTC
TRBJ1-2 | - | TRBD1 | TRBV6-2/TRBV6-3 | CASSLDRGQNYGYTF | TGTGCCAGCAGCCTAGACAGGGGGCAAAACTATGGCTACACCTTC
TRBJ2-7 | many | - | TRBV6-1 | CASISGISYEQYF | TGTGCCAGCATCTCCGGGATCTCCTACGAGCAGTACTTC
TRBJ2-2 | - | TRBD2 | TRBV2 | CASSPSGAGAGGELFF | TGTGCCAGCAGCCCCTCGGGAGCGGGGGCCGGCGGGGAGCTGTTTTTT
TRBJ1-3 | many | TRBD1 | TRBV20-1 | CSAATGGDGNTIYF | TGCAGTGCTGCGACAGGGGGCGATGGAAACACCATATATTTT
TRBJ1-6 | many | - | TRBV7-2 | CASSLDGGYSPLHF | TGTGCCAGCAGCTTAGACGGGGGATACTCACCCCTCCACTTT
TRBJ1-2 | few | TRBD1 | TRBV7-2 | CASSVNGQGNYGYTF | TGTGCCAGCAGCGTCAACGGACAGGGCAACTATGGCTACACCTTC
TRBJ2-3 | many | - | TRBV20-1 | CSARVALNTDTQYF | TGCAGTGCTAGAGTGGCACTGAACACAGATACGCAGTATTTT
TRBJ2-7 | many | TRBD1 | TRBV7-2 | CASSSRSGTDEQYF | TGTGCCAGCAGTTCTCGCTCCGGGACAGATGAGCAGTACTTC
TRBJ1-2 | - | - | TRBV7-9 | CASSLVARGSGYTF | TGTGCCAGCAGCTTAGTAGCGAGGGGAAGTGGCTACACCTTC
TRBJ1-2 | few | - | TRBV27 | CASRSQTGDYGYTF | TGTGCCAGCAGATCCCAGACAGGAGACTATGGCTACACCTTC
TRBJ2-5 | many | TRBD1 | TRBV7-9 | CASSSGQNQETQYF | TGTGCCAGCAGCTCGGGACAGAACCAAGAGACCCAGTACTTC
TRBJ1-2 | - | - | TRBV20-1 | CSAKDLHNYGYTF | TGCAGTGCTAAAGACCTTCATAACTATGGCTACACCTTC
TRBJ1-1 | many | - | TRBV14 | CASSQLIYDNTEAFF | TGTGCCAGCAGCCAACTCATTTACGATAACACTGAAGCTTTCTTT
TRBJ1-2 | few | - | TRBV6-2/TRBV6-3 | CASSYNMQGYTF | TGTGCCAGCAGCTACAACATGCAAGGCTACACCTTC
TRBJ1-6 | many | TRBD1 | TRBV7-2 | CASSSTGQGNSPLHF | TGTGCCAGCAGCTCCACAGGACAGGGGAATTCACCCCTCCACTTT
TRBJ2-2 | many | - | TRBV11-2 | CASSVQGNTGELFF | TGTGCCAGCAGCGTACAGGGAAACACCGGGGAGCTGTTTTTT
TRBJ2-5 | - | - | TRBV7-6 | CASSPKRAETQYF | TGTGCCAGCAGCCCGAAACGAGCAGAGACCCAGTACTTC
TRBJ2-3 | many | TRBD2 | TRBV11-1 | CASSLALTSGDTQYF | TGTGCCAGCAGCTTAGCGCTCACTAGCGGGGATACGCAGTATTTT
TRBJ1-4 | many | - | TRBV20-1 | CSARALGEEKLFF | TGCAGTGCTAGAGCATTGGGCGAAGAAAAACTGTTTTTT
TRBJ1-5 | many | - | TRBV5-1 | CASSLGESNQPQHF | TGCGCCAGCAGCTTGGGTGAGAGCAATCAGCCCCAGCATTTT
TRBJ2-1 | - | TRBD1 | TRBV28 | CASSSEPGQTSSYNEQFF | TGTGCCAGCAGTTCAGAGCCGGGACAGACGAGCTCCTACAATGAGCAGTTCTTC